By share, the clone carrying this T cell receptor beta chain ranks as large. As yet, its antigen is unknown. This specimen comes from a study of sequential checkpoint blockade in melanoma. Background on the study: 75 to 95 pretreatment tumor DNA samples were TCRβ immunosequenced.

Indicated treatment: randomized to nivolumab then ipilimumab (arm A) or the reverse (arm B). The assay was immunoSEQ multiplex PCR, and TCRdb's table has in-frame clones only and misses some. The repertoire holds some 730 clones, with roughly 19% as singletons. Whole-study results and caveats: PD-L1 staining and CD8+ counts, not mutational load, tracked tumor T-cell clonality.

This CDR3 spans 16 amino acids. After removal of 0 bases from V and 2 bases from J, the junction contained 4 bases not matched to a gene. The germline V gene has CDR1 SGDLS and CDR2 YYNGEE. The clonotype was recovered from a human donor with melanoma. Sample: tumor tissue (inferred from file names), taken from a patient given nivolumab and ipilimumab in sequence. V is TRBV9 and J is TRBJ2-3; TRBD2 aligns across 9 bases. The CDR3 sequence is CASSVAASGDTDTQYF. CDR3 nucleotide sequence: TGTGCCAGCAGCGTAGCTGCTAGCGGGGACACAGATACGCAGTATTTT.